The 5 T cell receptor beta chains below all came from one sample that was sequenced in a study of T cells in Graves' hyperthyroidism and ophthalmopathy. Amplified regions were TCR beta CDR3 sequences from RNA transcripts. Primed by the HTBI set, a first-round RT-PCR was run on the TCR CDR3. TCRdb itself ran the multiplex PCR reads through MiXCR, one entry per CDR3 protein. The sample lists about 350,000 distinct CDR3 sequences; roughly 13% were seen once. Material: blood. Receptors were obtained from a woman under 40 with Graves' hyperthyroidism.

This clonotype was recorded at least ten times. The chain uses TRBV10-3 and TRBJ1-1; D perhaps matches TRBD1 (5 bases). With 8 bases removed from V and 4 bases from J, the gap between germline ends came to 17 bases. The germline gives CDR1 ENHRY, CDR2 SYGVKD. The CDR3 length is 14 residues. Here the CDR3 DNA reads TGTGCCATCGGCCCCCCTAATGGGGGCACTGAAGCTTTCTTT. Translating it yields CAIGPPNGGTEAFF.

Concerning this clonotype itself: A much larger clone differs from this one at a single base, so this may be a read error. The V gene is TRBV24-1, the J gene TRBJ2-1; D may be TRBD1 (6 bases). The V gene lost 4 bases and the J gene lost 10 bases, with 10 bases spanning the gap. CDR1 and CDR2 (germline): KGHDR, SFDVKD. The CDR3 has 12 residues. CDR3 bases: TGTGCCACCAGTGAAGCAGGGGAGGAGCAGTTCTTC. This gives the protein CATSEAGEEQFF.

This clonotype was observed at least ten times. The rearrangement uses TRBV28 and TRBJ2-7; TRBD1 is a possible D gene (6 bases). CDR3 length: 15 residues. CDR1 and CDR2 (germline): MDHEN, SYDVKM. Trimming pared 2 bases from V and 2 bases from J, leaving 13 bases between. Here the CDR3 DNA reads TGTGCCAGCAGTTTAAACTACCAGGGGACCTACGAGCAGTACTTC. Protein product: CASSLNYQGTYEQYF.

The chain carries TRBV6-2 or TRBV6-3 and TRBJ2-7; D might be TRBD1 (5 bases). This CDR3 comprises 13 residues. CDR1 MNHEY and CDR2 SVGEGT come from the germline V gene. Trimming shortened V by 2 bases and J by 2 bases, and 7 bases separated the two germline ends. CDR3 coding DNA: TGTGCCAGCAGTTACGTAGGGGCCTACGAGCAGTACTTC. Protein: CASSYVGAYEQYF.

CDR3 DNA: TGTGCCAGCAGCGGACAACTAGCCACTAGCCGGGAGCAGTACTTC. Its protein is CASSGQLATSREQYF. The V gene is TRBV7-8, the J gene TRBJ2-7, with a weak D call TRBD2 (6 bases). V lost 5 bases to trimming and J lost 7 bases, with 21 bases between them. This CDR3 is built from 15 residues. CDR1 is SGHVS, CDR2 FQNEAQ, per germline.